A single sample gave rise to the 10 T cell receptor beta chains below, sequenced in a study of blood T cell repertoires in COVID-19. Method: immunoSEQ multiplex PCR; TCRdb's copy keeps in-frame clones and lacks some. The table records 72,000 or so clones, 80% to 90% of them present only once. The sequencing sample was made of peripheral blood. These receptors all stem from a human donor in a cohort sampled during active COVID-19.

The rearrangement links TRBV5-6 to TRBJ1-1; tentative D call: TRBD1 (5 bases). CDR3 length: 13 residues. Trimming took 4 bases from V and 6 from J, leaving 13 bases between them. Germline V gene sequence: CDR1 SGHDT, CDR2 YYEEEE. The CDR3 loop is CASSMTVNAEAFF. The CDR3 DNA reads TGTGCCAGCAGCATGACAGTTAACGCTGAAGCTTTCTTT.

This clone has more than one count but fewer than ten. The chain carries TRBV4-3 and TRBJ1-2; 7 nucleotides match TRBD1. The CDR3 contains 13 residues. The germline CDR1 and CDR2 sequences are LGHNA and YSLEER. The V and J ends lost 6 bases and 3 bases, in that order; junction bases with no gene match: 4. CDR3 DNA: TGCGCCAGCAGTACAGGGGTCGACTATGGCTACACCTTC. Encoded protein: CASSTGVDYGYTF.

This clone appeared a few times. The chain has TRBV28 and TRBJ2-7; D call uncertain. The CDR3 sequence is 13 residues long. From germline, CDR1 is MDHEN and CDR2 SYDVKM. Trimming pared 0 bases from V and 4 bases from J, leaving 7 bases between. DNA for the CDR3: TGTGCCAGCAGTTTATGGTCCCCGTACGAGCAGTACTTC. It yields the protein CASSLWSPYEQYF.

This rearrangement joins TRBV6-5 to TRBJ2-1, with 10 positions matching TRBD1. Germline V CDR1 and CDR2: MNHEY, SVGAGI. The CDR3 extends over 14 amino acids. The junction had 7 bases not matched to a gene; V was cut back by 6 bases and J by 8 bases. The CDR3 loop reads CASSPGQGKDEQFF. The CDR3, as DNA: TGTGCCAGCAGCCCGGGACAGGGGAAAGATGAGCAGTTCTTC.

There are a few counts of this clone. The V call is TRBV19, the J call TRBJ1-2; TRBD1 matches at 7 bases. V shed 2 bases and J 6 bases; nucleotides not matched to a gene: 3. This CDR3 region has 13 residues. Germline loops: CDR1 LNHDA, CDR2 SQIVND (reference sequence). CDR3 DNA sequence: TGTGCCAGTAGTATACAGGGGGTAGATGGCTACACCTTC. Translated, it gives CASSIQGVDGYTF.

The chain is built from TRBV7-9 and TRBJ2-1; TRBD1 agrees at 10 bases. CDR1 and CDR2 from the germline V gene are SEHNR and FQNEAQ (reference sequence). Germline trimming cut 2 bases from V and 6 bases from J; bases unmatched to any gene: 7. CDR3 length: 16 residues. The CDR3 loop is CASSLKTGGFSNEQFF. The CDR3 coding sequence is TGTGCCAGCAGCTTAAAGACAGGGGGCTTCTCCAATGAGCAGTTCTTC.

Of note for this clone: Other DNA sequences in the sample encode the same CDR3. The chain employs TRBV28 and TRBJ1-2; 7 bases align to TRBD1. The CDR3 has 13 residues. The trim removed 3 bases at V and 2 bases at J, leaving 0 bases unmatched. Germline assignment: CDR1 MDHEN and CDR2 SYDVKM. CDR3 bases: TGTGCCAGCAGTTTGACAGGGAACTATGGCTACACCTTC. Its protein product is CASSLTGNYGYTF.

This clone is a singleton in its sample. The rearrangement uses TRBV2 and TRBJ2-7, with D perhaps matching TRBD2 (5 bases). V lost 0 bases to trimming and J lost 4 bases, with 16 bases between them. Germline loops: CDR1 SNHLY, CDR2 FYNNEI. CDR3 length: 16 amino acids. In DNA, the CDR3 is TGTGCCAGCAGTGAAGCAGACCCCGGGGTTTTGTACGAGCAGTACTTC. This translates into CASSEADPGVLYEQYF.

This chain links TRBV20-1 with TRBJ1-2; 8 bases align to TRBD1. Germline assignment: CDR1 DFQATT and CDR2 SNEGSKA (reference sequence). V gave up 3 bases and J gave up 6 bases; unmatched junction bases: 15. The CDR3 has 16 amino acids. CDR3 DNA: TGCAGTGCTAGTCTTGAGGCAGGGGGCCTAGGACATGGCTACACCTTC. Protein sequence: CSASLEAGGLGHGYTF.

The chain couples TRBV28 to TRBJ2-7, with D perhaps matching TRBD1 (6 bases). CDR1 is MDHEN, CDR2 SYDVKM, per germline. Trimming took 4 bases from V and 6 from J, leaving 16 bases between them. This CDR3 contains 14 residues. For the CDR3, the DNA is TGTGCCAGCAGTTCGCAAATACAGGGCGCCGAGCAGTACTTC. Protein product: CASSSQIQGAEQYF.